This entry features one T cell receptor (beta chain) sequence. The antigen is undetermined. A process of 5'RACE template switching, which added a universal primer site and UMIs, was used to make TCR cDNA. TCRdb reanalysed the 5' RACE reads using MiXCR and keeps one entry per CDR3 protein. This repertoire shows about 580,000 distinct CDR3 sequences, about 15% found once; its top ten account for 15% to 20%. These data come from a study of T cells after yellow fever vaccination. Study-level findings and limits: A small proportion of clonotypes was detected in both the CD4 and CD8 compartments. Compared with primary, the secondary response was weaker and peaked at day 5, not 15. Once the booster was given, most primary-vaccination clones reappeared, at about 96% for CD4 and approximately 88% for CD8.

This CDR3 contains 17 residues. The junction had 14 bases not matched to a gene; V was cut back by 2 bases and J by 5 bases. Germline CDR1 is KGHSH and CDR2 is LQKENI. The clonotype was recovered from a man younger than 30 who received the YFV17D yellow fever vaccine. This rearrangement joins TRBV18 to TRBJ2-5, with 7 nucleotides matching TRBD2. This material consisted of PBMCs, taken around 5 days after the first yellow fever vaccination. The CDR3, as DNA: TGTGCCAGCTCACCAGTCGCCGGGGGGATGGCATGGGAGACCCAGTACTTC. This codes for CASSPVAGGMAWETQYF.